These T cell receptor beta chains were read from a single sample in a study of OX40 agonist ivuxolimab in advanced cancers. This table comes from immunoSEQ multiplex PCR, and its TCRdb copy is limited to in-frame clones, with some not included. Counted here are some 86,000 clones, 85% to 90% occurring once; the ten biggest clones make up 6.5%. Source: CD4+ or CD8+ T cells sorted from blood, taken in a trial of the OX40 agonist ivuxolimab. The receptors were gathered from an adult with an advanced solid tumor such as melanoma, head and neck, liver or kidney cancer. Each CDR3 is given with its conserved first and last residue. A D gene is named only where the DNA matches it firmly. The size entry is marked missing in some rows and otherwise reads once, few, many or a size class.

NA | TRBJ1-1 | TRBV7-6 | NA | CASSLKGRGTEAFF | TGTGCCAGCAGCTTAAAAGGAAGAGGCACTGAAGCTTTCTTT
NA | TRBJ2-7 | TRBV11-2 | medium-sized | CASSPGAYEQYF | TGTGCCAGCAGCCCGGGGGCCTACGAGCAGTACTTC
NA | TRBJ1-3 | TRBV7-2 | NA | CASSLTDGNTIYF | TGTGCCAGCAGCTTAACAGACGGAAACACCATATATTTT
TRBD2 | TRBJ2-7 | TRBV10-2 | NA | CASTIAGGKSYEQYF | TGCGCCAGCACCATAGCGGGGGGGAAGTCCTACGAGCAGTACTTC
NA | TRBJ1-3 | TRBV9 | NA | CASSVMREDTIYF | TGTGCCAGCAGCGTAATGAGGGAGGACACCATATATTTT
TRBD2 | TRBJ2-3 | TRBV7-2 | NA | CASSLGTSGEGDTQYF | TGTGCCAGCAGCTTAGGAACTAGCGGGGAGGGAGATACGCAGTATTTT
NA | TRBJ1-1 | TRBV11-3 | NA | CASSLVGPPLNTEAFF | TGTGCCAGCAGCTTAGTTGGGCCCCCTTTGAACACTGAAGCTTTCTTT
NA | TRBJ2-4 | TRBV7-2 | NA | CASSRRSSPGKNIQYF | TGTGCCAGCAGCCGCCGGTCTAGCCCAGGGAAAAACATTCAGTACTTC
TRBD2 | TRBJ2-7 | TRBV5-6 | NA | CAGGAGASYEQYF | TGTGCCGGCGGGGCGGGAGCAAGCTACGAGCAGTACTTC
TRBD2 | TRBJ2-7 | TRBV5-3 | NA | CARSPSPIAGGSYEQYF | TGTGCCAGAAGCCCCAGCCCCATAGCGGGGGGCTCCTACGAGCAGTACTTC
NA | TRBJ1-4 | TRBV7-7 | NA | CASSPHPRGGTNEKLFF | TGTGCTAGCAGCCCCCACCCCAGGGGAGGAACTAATGAAAAACTGTTTTTT
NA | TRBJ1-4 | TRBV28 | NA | CASSLTGPNEKLFF | TGTGCCAGCAGTTTAACAGGGCCCAATGAAAAACTGTTTTTT
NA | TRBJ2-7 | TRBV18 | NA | CASSPQNYEQYF | TGTGCCAGCTCACCACAGAACTACGAGCAGTACTTC
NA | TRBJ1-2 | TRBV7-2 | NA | CASSLVGRGYTF | TGTGCCAGCAGCTTAGTGGGGAGGGGCTACACCTTC
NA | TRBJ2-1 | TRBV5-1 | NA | CASSLDSSSYNEQFF | TGCGCCAGCAGCTTGGACAGCAGCTCCTACAATGAGCAGTTCTTC
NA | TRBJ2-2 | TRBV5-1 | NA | CASSLNGRVTGELFF | TGCGCCAGCAGCTTAAACGGGAGAGTCACCGGGGAGCTGTTTTTT
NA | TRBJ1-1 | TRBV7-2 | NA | CASSLNTARATEAFF | TGTGCCAGCAGCTTAAATACCGCACGAGCCACCGAAGCTTTCTTT
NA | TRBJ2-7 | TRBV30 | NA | CAWAENREQYF | TGTGCCTGGGCGGAGAACAGGGAGCAGTACTTC
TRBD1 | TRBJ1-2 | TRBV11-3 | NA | CASSQGVGGYTF | TGTGCCAGCAGTCAGGGGGTTGGGGGCTACACCTTC
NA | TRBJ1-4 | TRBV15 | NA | CATSVGVTNEKLFF | TGTGCCACCAGCGTCGGGGTTACTAATGAAAAACTGTTTTTT
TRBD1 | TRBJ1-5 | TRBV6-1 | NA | CASSLQTGRNQPQHF | TGTGCCAGCAGTCTACAGACAGGGCGTAATCAGCCCCAGCATTTT
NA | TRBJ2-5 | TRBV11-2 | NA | CASSFQGETQYF | TGTGCCAGCAGCTTTCAGGGGGAGACCCAGTACTTC
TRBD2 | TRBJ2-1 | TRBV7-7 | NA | CASSLALTSGGRNEQFF | TGTGCTAGCAGCTTAGCCCTAACTAGCGGGGGGCGCAATGAGCAGTTCTTC
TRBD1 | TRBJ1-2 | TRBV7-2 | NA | CASSLRDSDRYTF | TGTGCCAGCAGCTTACGGGACAGTGATCGCTACACCTTC
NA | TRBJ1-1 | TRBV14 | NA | CASRKDVAGTEAFF | TGTGCCAGCAGGAAGGACGTAGCCGGCACTGAAGCTTTCTTT
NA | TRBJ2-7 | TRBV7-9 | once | CASSSGTYEQYF | TGTGCCAGCAGCTCAGGCACCTACGAGCAGTACTTC
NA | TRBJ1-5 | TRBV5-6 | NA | CASSLRLGNSNQPQHF | TGTGCCAGCAGCTTGCGTTTGGGAAATAGCAATCAGCCCCAGCATTTT
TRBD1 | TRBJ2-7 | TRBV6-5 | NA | CASSLRQGPYEQYF | TGTGCCAGCAGTCTCCGACAGGGCCCCTACGAGCAGTACTTC
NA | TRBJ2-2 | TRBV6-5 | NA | CASRQQGNGELFF | TGTGCCAGCAGGCAACAGGGAAACGGGGAGCTGTTTTTT
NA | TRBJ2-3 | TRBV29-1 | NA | CSVEYVQDTQYF | TGCAGCGTTGAATACGTTCAGGATACGCAGTATTTT
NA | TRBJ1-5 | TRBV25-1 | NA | CASSEFDDSNQPQHF | TGTGCCAGCAGTGAATTCGATGATAGCAATCAGCCCCAGCATTTT
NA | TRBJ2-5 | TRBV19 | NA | CASSARTVETQYF | TGTGCCAGTAGTGCCAGGACAGTAGAGACCCAGTACTTC
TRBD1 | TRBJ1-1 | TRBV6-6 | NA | CASSSGQGQTEAFF | TGTGCCAGCAGCTCCGGACAGGGTCAAACTGAAGCTTTCTTT
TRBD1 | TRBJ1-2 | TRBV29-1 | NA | CSVDRDRGNPYGYTF | TGCAGCGTTGATCGGGACAGGGGAAACCCTTATGGCTACACCTTC
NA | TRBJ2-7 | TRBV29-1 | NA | CSVAGTTSSYEQYF | TGCAGCGTAGCCGGGACGACCAGCTCCTACGAGCAGTACTTC
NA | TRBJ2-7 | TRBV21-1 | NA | CASSPSPKRVSGEQYF | TGTGCCAGCAGCCCCTCCCCGAAGCGGGTCTCGGGGGAGCAGTACTTC
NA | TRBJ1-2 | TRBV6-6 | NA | CASSYYVGNGYTF | TGTGCCAGCAGTTACTACGTGGGGAATGGCTACACCTTC
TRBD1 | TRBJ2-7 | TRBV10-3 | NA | CAISNGQGTYEQYF | TGTGCCATCAGTAATGGACAGGGCACCTACGAGCAGTACTTC
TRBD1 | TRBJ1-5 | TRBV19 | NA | CASTKRGPDHSNQPQHF | TGTGCCAGTACCAAAAGGGGGCCGGACCATAGCAATCAGCCCCAGCATTTT
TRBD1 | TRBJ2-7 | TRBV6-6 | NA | CASSYKPGQSSYEQYF | TGTGCCAGCAGTTACAAACCGGGACAGAGCTCCTACGAGCAGTACTTC
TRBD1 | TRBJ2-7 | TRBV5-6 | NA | CASSQGQHYEQYF | TGTGCCAGCAGCCAGGGACAGCACTACGAGCAGTACTTC
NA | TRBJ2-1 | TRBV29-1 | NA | CSVTHYNEQFF | TGCAGCGTTACCCACTACAATGAGCAGTTCTTC
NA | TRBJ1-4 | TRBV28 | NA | CASSPSLGFSEKLFF | TGTGCCAGCAGTCCCTCTTTGGGATTTAGCGAAAAACTGTTTTTT
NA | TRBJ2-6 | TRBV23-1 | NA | CASSTMEPQQSRANVLTF | TGCGCCAGCAGTACCATGGAGCCGCAACAAAGTCGGGCCAACGTCCTGACTTTC
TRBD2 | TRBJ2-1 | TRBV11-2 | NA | CASSLVGGGAVSSYNEQFF | TGTGCCAGCAGCTTAGTAGGCGGGGGGGCCGTTAGCTCCTACAATGAGCAGTTCTTC
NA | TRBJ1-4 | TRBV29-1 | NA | CSVGGATNEKLFF | TGCAGCGTTGGGGGTGCAACTAATGAAAAACTGTTTTTT
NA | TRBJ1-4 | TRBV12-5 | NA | CASGLVHDEKLFF | TGTGCTAGTGGTTTGGTACATGATGAAAAACTGTTTTTT
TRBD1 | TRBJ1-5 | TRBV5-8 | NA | CASSSDRRNQPQHF | TGTGCCAGCAGCTCGGACAGGCGGAATCAGCCCCAGCATTTT
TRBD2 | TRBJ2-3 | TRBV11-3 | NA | CASSRGLAGDTDTQYF | TGTGCCAGCAGCCGGGGACTAGCGGGGGACACAGATACGCAGTATTTT
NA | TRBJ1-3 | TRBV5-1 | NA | CASSPSTGSSGNTIYF | TGCGCCAGCAGCCCTTCCACGGGATCCTCTGGAAACACCATATATTTT
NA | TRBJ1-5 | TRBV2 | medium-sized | CASTREGNQPQHF | TGTGCCAGCACGAGGGAAGGCAATCAGCCCCAGCATTTT
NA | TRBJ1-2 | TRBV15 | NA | CATSRDRGGNYGYTF | TGTGCCACCAGCAGAGATCGGGGGGGCAACTATGGCTACACCTTC
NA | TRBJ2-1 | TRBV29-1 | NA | CSGRVRNEQFF | TGCAGCGGGCGGGTTCGTAATGAGCAGTTCTTC
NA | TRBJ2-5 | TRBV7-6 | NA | CASSTQLGRNRETQYF | TGTGCCAGCAGCACTCAACTCGGGCGGAATAGAGAGACCCAGTACTTC
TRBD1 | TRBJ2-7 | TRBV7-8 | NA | CASSPLGTDRNEQYF | TGTGCCAGCAGCCCCTTAGGGACAGACCGTAACGAGCAGTACTTC